Below are 3 T cell receptor beta chains sequenced from a single sample in a study of blood T cell repertoires in COVID-19. Some clones are missing from TCRdb's copy, which holds only in-frame ones; the method was immunoSEQ multiplex PCR. The sample has roughly 70,000 clones, 80% to 95% seen once. The specimen sequenced was peripheral blood. These receptors came from a man between 50 and 59 years old with COVID-19, enrolled during active disease.

This chain connects TRBV24-1 to TRBJ2-7; 12 bases match TRBD2. This CDR3 is 15 amino acids long. V shed 7 bases and J 6 bases; nucleotides not matched to a gene: 9. Germline V gene data show CDR1 as KGHDR and CDR2 as SFDVKD. CDR3 sequence (DNA): TGTGCCACCAGCTCCACGACTAGCGGGAGTTCCGAGCAGTACTTC. Protein: CATSSTTSGSSEQYF.

This clone has a handful of counts. This chain links TRBV2 with TRBJ2-7; no clear D gene. The CDR3 is 11 residues long. Germline CDR1 is SNHLY and CDR2 is FYNNEI. Trimming cost V 3 bases and J 5 bases, with 5 bases left between them. The CDR3 reads CASSEFNEQYF. The CDR3 DNA sequence: TGTGCCAGCAGTGAGTTCAACGAGCAGTACTTC. The variable domain in full, with the rest retrieved from reference TRBV2 and TRBJ2-7, is EPEVTQTPSHQVTQMGQEVILRCVPISNHLYFYWYRQILGQKVEFLVSFYNNEISEKSEIFDDQFSVERPDGSNFTLKIRSTKLEDSAMYFCASSEFNEQYFGPGTRLTVT.

This chain uses TRBV20-1 with TRBJ2-1; no clear D. The CDR3 extends over 13 amino acids. The germline gives CDR1 DFQATT, CDR2 SNEGSKA (reference sequence). V lost 3 bases, J lost 8 bases, and 14 bases lay in between. DNA of the CDR3: TGCAGTGCTAGTAGTTCGACGGCGGATGAGCAGTTCTTC. This encodes CSASSSTADEQFF.